This T cell receptor (beta chain) is from a study of human T cells and chemical hapten exposure. The sample's time point: patch test 2, 6 weeks after DPC sensitization. The treatment: therapeutic diphenylcyclopropenone sensitization with weekly scalp DPC. Per germline, CDR1 SGHAT and CDR2 FQNNGV. There are 15 residues in the CDR3. Trimming removed 4 bases from V and 4 bases from J, with 16 bases in between. Each CDR3 protein is one row after TCRdb ran MiXCR on the RACE reads. The sample contains 75,000 to 100,000 distinct CDR3 sequences, approximately 8.6% of which appear only once. A few counts support this clonotype.

The receptor comes from a woman aged 40 to 49 with alopecia areata. Some clones in this sample may be carry-over from other donors' samples. The source was whole blood, collected in connection with sensitization to the hapten diphenylcyclopropenone (DPC). The chain is built from TRBV11-2 and TRBJ1-2, with no clear D. The CDR3 nucleotides are TGTGCCAGCAGCTCAGACCTTTCAACCGGCTATGGCTACACCTTC. Amino acids: CASSSDLSTGYGYTF.